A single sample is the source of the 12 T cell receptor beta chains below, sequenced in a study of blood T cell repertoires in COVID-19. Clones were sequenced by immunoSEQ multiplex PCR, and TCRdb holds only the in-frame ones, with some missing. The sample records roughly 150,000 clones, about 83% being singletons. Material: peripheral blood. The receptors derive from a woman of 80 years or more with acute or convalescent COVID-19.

The CDR3 nucleotides are TGTGCCAGCAGCCCAGGACTAGCGGGAGTCCACAATGAGCAGTTCTTC. It translates to CASSPGLAGVHNEQFF. The rearrangement joins TRBV7-2 to TRBJ2-1; TRBD2 agrees at 13 bases. Germline CDR1 and CDR2: SGHTA and FQGNSA. The junction had 6 bases not matched to a gene; V was cut back by 5 bases and J by 5 bases. CDR3 size: 16 residues. The entire variable domain, with the rest obtained from reference TRBV7-2 and TRBJ2-1, is as follows: GAGVSQSPSNKVTEKGKDVELRCDPISGHTALYWYRQSLGQGLEFLIYFQGNSAPDKSGLPSDRFSAERTGGSVSTLTIQRTQQEDSAVYLCASSPGLAGVHNEQFFGPGTRLTVL.

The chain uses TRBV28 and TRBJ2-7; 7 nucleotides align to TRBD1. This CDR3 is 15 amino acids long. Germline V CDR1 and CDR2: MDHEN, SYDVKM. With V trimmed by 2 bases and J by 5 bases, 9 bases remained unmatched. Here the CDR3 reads CASSLGGQYSHEQYF. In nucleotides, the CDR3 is TGTGCCAGCAGTTTAGGGGGACAGTACAGCCACGAGCAGTACTTC.

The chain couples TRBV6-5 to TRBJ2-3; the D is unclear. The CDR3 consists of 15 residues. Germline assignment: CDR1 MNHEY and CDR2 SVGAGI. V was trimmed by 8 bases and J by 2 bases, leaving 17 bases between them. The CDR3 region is CASRDRLPITDTQYF. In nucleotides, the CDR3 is TGTGCCAGCCGCGATCGACTGCCTATCACAGATACGCAGTATTTT.

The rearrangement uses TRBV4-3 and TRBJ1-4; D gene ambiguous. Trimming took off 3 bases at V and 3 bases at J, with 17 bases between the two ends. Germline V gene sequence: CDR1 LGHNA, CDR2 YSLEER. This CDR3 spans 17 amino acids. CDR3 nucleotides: TGCGCCAGCAGCCACGGGAGGGCCGGTCGGGCTAATGAAAAACTGTTTTTT. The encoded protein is CASSHGRAGRANEKLFF.

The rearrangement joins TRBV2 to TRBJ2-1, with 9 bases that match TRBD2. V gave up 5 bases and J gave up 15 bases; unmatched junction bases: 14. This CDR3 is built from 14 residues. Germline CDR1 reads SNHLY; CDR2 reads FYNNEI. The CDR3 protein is CASSQPLAGPSRFF. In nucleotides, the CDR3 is TGTGCCAGCAGTCAACCCCTAGCGGGGCCAAGCCGGTTCTTC.

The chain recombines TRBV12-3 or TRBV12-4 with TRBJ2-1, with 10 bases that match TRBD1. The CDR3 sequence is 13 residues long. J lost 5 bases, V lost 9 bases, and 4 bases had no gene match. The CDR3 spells CASGTGEDNEQFF. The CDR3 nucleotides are TGTGCCAGTGGGACAGGGGAGGACAATGAGCAGTTCTTC.

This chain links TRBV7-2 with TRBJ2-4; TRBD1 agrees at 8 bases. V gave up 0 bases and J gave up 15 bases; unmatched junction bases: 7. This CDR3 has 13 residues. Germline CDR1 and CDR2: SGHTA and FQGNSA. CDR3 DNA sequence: TGTGCCAGCAGCTTAGCGTGGGAGGACAGGGCGTACTTC. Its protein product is CASSLAWEDRAYF. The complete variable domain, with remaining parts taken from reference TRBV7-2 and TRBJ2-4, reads GAGVSQSPSNKVTEKGKDVELRCDPISGHTALYWYRQSLGQGLEFLIYFQGNSAPDKSGLPSDRFSAERTGGSVSTLTIQRTQQEDSAVYLCASSLAWEDRAYFGAGTRLSVL.

CDR3 DNA: TGTGCCAGCAGCCCCTGGGGAGCGGGGGACACCGGGGAGCTGTTTTTT. It is translated as CASSPWGAGDTGELFF. The rearrangement uses TRBV28 and TRBJ2-2; 8 nucleotides line up with TRBD2. Germline V gene data show CDR1 as MDHEN and CDR2 as SYDVKM. This CDR3 is 16 amino acids long. The V and J ends lost 6 bases and 3 bases, in that order; junction bases with no gene match: 9. Complete variable domain (other parts from reference TRBV28 and TRBJ2-2): DVKVTQSSRYLVKRTGEKVFLECVQDMDHENMFWYRQDPGLGLRLIYFSYDVKMKEKGDIPEGYSVSREKKERFSLILESASTNQTSMYLCASSPWGAGDTGELFFGEGSRLTVL.

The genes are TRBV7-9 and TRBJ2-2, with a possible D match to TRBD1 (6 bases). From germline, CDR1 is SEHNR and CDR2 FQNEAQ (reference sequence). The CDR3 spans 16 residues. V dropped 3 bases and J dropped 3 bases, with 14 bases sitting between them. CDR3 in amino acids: CASSFLGGVDTGELFF. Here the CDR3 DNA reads TGTGCCAGCAGCTTTTTAGGGGGAGTCGACACCGGGGAGCTGTTTTTT.

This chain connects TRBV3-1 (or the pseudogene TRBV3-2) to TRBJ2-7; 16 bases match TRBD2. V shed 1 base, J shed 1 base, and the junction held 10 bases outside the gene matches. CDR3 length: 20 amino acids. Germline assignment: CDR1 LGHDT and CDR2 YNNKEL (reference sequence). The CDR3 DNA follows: TGTGCCAGCAGCCAAGCATCCGGGACTAGCGGGAGGGCGAATTCCTACGAGCAGTACTTC. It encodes CASSQASGTSGRANSYEQYF.

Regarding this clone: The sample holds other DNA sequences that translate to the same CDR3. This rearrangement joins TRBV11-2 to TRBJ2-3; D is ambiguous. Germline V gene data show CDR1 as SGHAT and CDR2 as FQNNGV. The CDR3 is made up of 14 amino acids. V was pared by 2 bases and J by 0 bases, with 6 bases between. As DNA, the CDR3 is TGTGCCAGCAGCTTACTACGGAGCACAGATACGCAGTATTTT. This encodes CASSLLRSTDTQYF.

CDR3 DNA: TGCGCCAGCAGCCAAGGGGGGGGAATTCAGTTTTTT. Protein: CASSQGGGIQFF. The chain joins TRBV4-1 to TRBJ1-4; maybe TRBD1 (5 bases). The ends were cut back, 1 base at V and 16 bases at J, with 13 bases in the middle. The CDR3 sequence is 12 residues long. From germline, CDR1 is MGHRA and CDR2 YSYEKL.